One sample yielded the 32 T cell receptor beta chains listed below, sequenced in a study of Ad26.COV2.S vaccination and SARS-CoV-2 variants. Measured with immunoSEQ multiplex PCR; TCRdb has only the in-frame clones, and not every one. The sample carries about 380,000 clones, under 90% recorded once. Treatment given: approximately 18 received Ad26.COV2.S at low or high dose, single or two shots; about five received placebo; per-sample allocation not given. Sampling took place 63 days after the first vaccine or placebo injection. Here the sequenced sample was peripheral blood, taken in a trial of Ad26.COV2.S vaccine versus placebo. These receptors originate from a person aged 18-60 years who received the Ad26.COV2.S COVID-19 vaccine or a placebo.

The CDR3 nucleotides read TGTGCCAGTAGGGCTTCCTACAATGAGCAGTTCTTC. Translation gives CASRASYNEQFF. The V gene is TRBV19, the J gene TRBJ2-1; D unclear. V was pared by 6 bases and J by 1 base, with 4 bases between. The germline gives CDR1 LNHDA, CDR2 SQIVND (reference sequence). This CDR3 is built from 12 residues. Variable domain in full (rest from reference TRBV19 and TRBJ2-1): DGGITQSPKYLFRKEGQNVTLSCEQNLNHDAMYWYRQDPGQGLRLIYYSQIVNDFQKGDIAEGYSVSREKKESFPLTVTSAQKNPTAFYLCASRASYNEQFFGPGTRLTVL.

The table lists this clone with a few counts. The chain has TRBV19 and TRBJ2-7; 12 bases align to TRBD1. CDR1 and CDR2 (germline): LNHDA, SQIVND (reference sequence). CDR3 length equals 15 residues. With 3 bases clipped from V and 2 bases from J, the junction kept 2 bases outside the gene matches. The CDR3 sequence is CASSMGTGGAYEQYF. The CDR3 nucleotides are TGTGCCAGTAGTATGGGGACAGGGGGCGCCTACGAGCAGTACTTC.

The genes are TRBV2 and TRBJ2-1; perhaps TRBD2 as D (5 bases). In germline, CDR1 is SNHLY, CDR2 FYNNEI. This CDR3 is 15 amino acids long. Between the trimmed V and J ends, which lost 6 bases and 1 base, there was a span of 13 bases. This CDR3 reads CASRPSWTSYNEQFF. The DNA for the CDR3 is TGTGCCAGCAGACCCTCCTGGACTTCCTACAATGAGCAGTTCTTC. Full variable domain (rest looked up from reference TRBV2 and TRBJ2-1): EPEVTQTPSHQVTQMGQEVILRCVPISNHLYFYWYRQILGQKVEFLVSFYNNEISEKSEIFDDQFSVERPDGSNFTLKIRSTKLEDSAMYFCASRPSWTSYNEQFFGPGTRLTVL.

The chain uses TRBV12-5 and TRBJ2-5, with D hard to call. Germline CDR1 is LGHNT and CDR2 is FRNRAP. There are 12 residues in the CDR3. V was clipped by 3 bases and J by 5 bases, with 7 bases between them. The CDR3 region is CASGLRRETQYF. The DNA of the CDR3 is TGTGCTAGTGGTTTACGTCGGGAGACCCAGTACTTC. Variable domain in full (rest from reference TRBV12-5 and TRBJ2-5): DARVTQTPRHKVTEMGQEVTMRCQPILGHNTVFWYRQTMMQGLELLAYFRNRAPLDDSGMPKDRFSAEMPDATLATLKIQPSEPRDSAVYFCASGLRRETQYFGPGTRLLVL.

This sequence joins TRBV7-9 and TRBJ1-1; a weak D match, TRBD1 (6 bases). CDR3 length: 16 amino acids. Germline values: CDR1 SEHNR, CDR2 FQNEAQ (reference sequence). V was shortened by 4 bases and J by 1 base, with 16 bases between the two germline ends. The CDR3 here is CASSWGHAGGNTEAFF. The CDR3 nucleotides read TGTGCCAGCAGCTGGGGACACGCGGGGGGGAACACTGAAGCTTTCTTT. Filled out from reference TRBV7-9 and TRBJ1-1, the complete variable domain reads DTGVSQNPRHKITKRGQNVTFRCDPISEHNRLYWYRQTLGQGPEFLTYFQNEAQLEKSRLLSDRFSAERPKGSFSTLEIQRTEQGDSAMYLCASSWGHAGGNTEAFFGQGTRLTVV.

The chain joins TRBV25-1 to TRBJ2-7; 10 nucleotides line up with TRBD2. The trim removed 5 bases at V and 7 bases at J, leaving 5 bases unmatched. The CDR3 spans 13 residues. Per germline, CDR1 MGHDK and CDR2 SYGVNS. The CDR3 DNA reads TGTGCCAGCAGTAGCGGGAGGGCCTTTGAGCAGTACTTC. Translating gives CASSSGRAFEQYF.

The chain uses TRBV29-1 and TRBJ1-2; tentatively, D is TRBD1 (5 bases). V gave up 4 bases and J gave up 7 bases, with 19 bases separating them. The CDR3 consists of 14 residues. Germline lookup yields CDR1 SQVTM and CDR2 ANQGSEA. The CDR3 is CSVVSGRVPSGYTF. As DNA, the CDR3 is TGCAGCGTTGTATCGGGCAGGGTTCCCTCTGGCTACACCTTC. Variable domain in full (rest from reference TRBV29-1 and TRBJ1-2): SAVISQKPSRDICQRGTSLTIQCQVDSQVTMMFWYRQQPGQSLTLIATANQGSEATYESGFVIDKFPISRPNLTFSTLTVSNMSPEDSSIYLCSVVSGRVPSGYTFGSGTRLTVV.

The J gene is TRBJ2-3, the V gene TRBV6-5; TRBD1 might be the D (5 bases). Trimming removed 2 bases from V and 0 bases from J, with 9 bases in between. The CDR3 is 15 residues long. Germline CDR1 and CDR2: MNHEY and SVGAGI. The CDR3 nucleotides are TGTGCCAGCAGTTACGGGGCGGTGAGCACAGATACGCAGTATTTT. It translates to CASSYGAVSTDTQYF.

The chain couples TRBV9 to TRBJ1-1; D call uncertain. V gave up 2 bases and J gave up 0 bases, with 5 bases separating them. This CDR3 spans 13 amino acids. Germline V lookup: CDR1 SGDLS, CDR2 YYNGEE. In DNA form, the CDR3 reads TGTGCCAGCAGCGTGGAACTGAACACTGAAGCTTTCTTT. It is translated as CASSVELNTEAFF.

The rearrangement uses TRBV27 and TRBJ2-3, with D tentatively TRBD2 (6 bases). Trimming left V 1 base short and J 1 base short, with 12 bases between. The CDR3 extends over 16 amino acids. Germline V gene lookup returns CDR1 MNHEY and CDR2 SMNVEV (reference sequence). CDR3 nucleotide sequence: TGTGCCAGCAGTTTATGGGGAGGAAGGGGCACAGATACGCAGTATTTT. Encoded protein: CASSLWGGRGTDTQYF.

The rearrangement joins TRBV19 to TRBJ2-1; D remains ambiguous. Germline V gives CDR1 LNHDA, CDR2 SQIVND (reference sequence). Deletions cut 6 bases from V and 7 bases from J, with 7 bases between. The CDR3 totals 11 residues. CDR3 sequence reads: CASSLWNEQFF. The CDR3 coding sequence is TGTGCCAGTAGCCTTTGGAATGAGCAGTTCTTC. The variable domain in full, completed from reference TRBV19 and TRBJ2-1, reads DGGITQSPKYLFRKEGQNVTLSCEQNLNHDAMYWYRQDPGQGLRLIYYSQIVNDFQKGDIAEGYSVSREKKESFPLTVTSAQKNPTAFYLCASSLWNEQFFGPGTRLTVL.

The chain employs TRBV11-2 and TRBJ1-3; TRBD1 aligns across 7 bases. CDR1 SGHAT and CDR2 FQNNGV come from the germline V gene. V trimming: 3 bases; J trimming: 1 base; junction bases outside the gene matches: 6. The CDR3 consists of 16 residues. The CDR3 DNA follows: TGTGCCAGCAGCTTTTACAGGGGAAGTTCTGGAAACACCATATATTTT. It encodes CASSFYRGSSGNTIYF.

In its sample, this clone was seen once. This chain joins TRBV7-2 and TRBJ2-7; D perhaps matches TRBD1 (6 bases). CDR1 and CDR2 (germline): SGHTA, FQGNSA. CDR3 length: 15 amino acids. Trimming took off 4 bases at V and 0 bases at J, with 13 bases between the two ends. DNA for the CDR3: TGTGCCAGCAGCTCGGACAGTCGGAGCTCCTACGAGCAGTACTTC. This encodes CASSSDSRSSYEQYF. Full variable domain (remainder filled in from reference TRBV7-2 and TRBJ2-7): GAGVSQSPSNKVTEKGKDVELRCDPISGHTALYWYRQSLGQGLEFLIYFQGNSAPDKSGLPSDRFSAERTGGSVSTLTIQRTQQEDSAVYLCASSSDSRSSYEQYFGPGTRLTVT.

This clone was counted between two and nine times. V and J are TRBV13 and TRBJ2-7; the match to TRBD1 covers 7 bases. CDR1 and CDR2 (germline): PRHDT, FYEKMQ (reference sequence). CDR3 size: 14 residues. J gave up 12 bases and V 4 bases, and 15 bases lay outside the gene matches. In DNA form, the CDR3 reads TGTGCCAGCAGCTCCTACGACAGGGTAATAGGACCGTACTTC. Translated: CASSSYDRVIGPYF.

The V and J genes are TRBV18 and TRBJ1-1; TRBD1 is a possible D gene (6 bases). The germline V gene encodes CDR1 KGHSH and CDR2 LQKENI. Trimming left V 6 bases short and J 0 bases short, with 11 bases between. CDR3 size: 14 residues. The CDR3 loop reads CASSRQEMNTEAFF. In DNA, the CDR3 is TGTGCCAGCTCCCGACAGGAAATGAACACTGAAGCTTTCTTT.

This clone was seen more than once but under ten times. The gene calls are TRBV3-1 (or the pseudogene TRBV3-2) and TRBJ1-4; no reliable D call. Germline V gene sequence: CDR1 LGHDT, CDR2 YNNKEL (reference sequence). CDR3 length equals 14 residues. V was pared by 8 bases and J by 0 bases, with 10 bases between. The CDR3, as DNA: TGTGCCAGCCGGTTAGCTGCAACTAATGAAAAACTGTTTTTT. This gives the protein CASRLAATNEKLFF.

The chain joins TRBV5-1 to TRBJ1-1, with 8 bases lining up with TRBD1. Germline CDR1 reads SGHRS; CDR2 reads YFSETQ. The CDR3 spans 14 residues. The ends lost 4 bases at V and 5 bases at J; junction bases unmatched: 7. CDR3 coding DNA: TGCGCCAGCAGCCCAGGGGGCTTGGGGACTGAAGCTTTCTTT. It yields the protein CASSPGGLGTEAFF.

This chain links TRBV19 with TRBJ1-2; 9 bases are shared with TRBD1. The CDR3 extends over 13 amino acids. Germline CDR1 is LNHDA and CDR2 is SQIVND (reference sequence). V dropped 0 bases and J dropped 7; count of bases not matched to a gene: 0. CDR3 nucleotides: TGTGCCAGTAGTATAGAGGACAGGGGTGGCTACACCTTC. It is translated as CASSIEDRGGYTF.

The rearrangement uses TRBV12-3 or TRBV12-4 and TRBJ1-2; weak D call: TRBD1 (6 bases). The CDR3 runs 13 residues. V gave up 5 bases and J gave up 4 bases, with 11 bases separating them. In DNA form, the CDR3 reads TGTGCCAGCAGTCCACAGGGTTTCTATGGCTACACCTTC. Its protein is CASSPQGFYGYTF.

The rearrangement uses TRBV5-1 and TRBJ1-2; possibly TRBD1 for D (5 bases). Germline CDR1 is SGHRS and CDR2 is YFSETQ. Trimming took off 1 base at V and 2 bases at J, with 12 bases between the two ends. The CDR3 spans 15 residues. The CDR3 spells CASSLFSAGNYGYTF. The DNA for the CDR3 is TGCGCCAGCAGCTTGTTCTCGGCAGGGAACTATGGCTACACCTTC.

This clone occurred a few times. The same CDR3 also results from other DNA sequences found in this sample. Here the CDR3 reads CASSPRAGGYEQYF. The CDR3 bases are TGTGCCAGCTCCCCGAGGGCGGGGGGCTACGAGCAGTACTTC. The chain is built from TRBV18 and TRBJ2-7; TRBD2 agrees at 8 bases. The CDR3 spans 14 residues. With V trimmed by 6 bases and J by 3 bases, 7 bases remained unmatched. Per germline, CDR1 KGHSH and CDR2 LQKENI.

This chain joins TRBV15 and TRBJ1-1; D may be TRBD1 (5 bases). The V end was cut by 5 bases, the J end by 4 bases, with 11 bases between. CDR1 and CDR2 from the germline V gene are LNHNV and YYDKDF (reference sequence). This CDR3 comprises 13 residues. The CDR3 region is CATSPSGLTEAFF. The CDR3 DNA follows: TGTGCCACCAGCCCCTCGGGGCTCACTGAAGCTTTCTTT.

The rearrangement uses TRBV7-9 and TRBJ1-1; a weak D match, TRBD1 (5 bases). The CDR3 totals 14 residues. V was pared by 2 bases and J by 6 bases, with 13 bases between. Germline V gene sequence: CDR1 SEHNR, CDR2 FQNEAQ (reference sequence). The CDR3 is CASSLTGERAEAFF. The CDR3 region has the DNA TGTGCCAGCAGCTTAACGGGGGAAAGGGCTGAAGCTTTCTTT.

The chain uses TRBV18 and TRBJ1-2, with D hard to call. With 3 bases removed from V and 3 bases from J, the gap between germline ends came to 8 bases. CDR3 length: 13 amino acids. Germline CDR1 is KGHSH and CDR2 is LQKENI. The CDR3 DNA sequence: TGTGCCAGCTCACCCGGAAGGTACTATGGCTACACCTTC. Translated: CASSPGRYYGYTF.

CDR3 loop: CASSTTGSSYEQYF. The DNA of the CDR3 is TGTGCCAGCAGTACGACAGGGAGCTCCTACGAGCAGTACTTC. V usage is TRBV28 and J usage is TRBJ2-7; 7 positions agree with TRBD1. Germline lookup yields CDR1 MDHEN and CDR2 SYDVKM. With 5 bases clipped from V and 0 bases from J, the junction kept 4 bases outside the gene matches. This CDR3 is 14 amino acids long.

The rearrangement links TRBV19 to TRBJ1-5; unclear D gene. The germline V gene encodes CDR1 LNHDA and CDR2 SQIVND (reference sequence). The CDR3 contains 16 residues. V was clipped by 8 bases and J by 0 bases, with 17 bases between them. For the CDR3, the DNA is TGTGCCAGTTCATATGGGCCTTCTCATAGCAATCAGCCCCAGCATTTT. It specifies CASSYGPSHSNQPQHF.

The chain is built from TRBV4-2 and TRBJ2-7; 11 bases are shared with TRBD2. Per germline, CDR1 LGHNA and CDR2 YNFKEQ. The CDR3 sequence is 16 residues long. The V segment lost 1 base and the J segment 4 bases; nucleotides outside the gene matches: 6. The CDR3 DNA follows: TGTGCCAGCAGCCAAGCGCCGACTAGCGGGATATACGAGCAGTACTTC. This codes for CASSQAPTSGIYEQYF.

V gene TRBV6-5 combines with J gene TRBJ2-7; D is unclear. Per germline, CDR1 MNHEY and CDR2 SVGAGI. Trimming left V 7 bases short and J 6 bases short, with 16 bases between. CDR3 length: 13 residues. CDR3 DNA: TGTGCCAGCACCACAACACGAAGTGGCGAGCAGTACTTC. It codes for CASTTTRSGEQYF.

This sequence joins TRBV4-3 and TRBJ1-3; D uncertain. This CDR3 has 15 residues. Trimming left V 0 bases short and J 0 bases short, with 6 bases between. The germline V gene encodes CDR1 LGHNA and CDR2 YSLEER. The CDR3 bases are TGCGCCAGCAGCCAAGACGGATTCTCTGGAAACACCATATATTTT. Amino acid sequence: CASSQDGFSGNTIYF.

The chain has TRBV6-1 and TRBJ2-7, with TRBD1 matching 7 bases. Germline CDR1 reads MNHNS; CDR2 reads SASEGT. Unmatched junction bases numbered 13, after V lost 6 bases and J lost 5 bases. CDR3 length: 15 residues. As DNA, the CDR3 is TGTGCCAGCAGGGACCGGGACAGTTCGTTCAACGAGCAGTACTTC. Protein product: CASRDRDSSFNEQYF.

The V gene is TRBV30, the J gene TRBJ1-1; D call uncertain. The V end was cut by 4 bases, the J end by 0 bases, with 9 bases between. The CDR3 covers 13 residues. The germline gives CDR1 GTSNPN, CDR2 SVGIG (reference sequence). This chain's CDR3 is CAWNIRMNTEAFF. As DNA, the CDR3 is TGTGCCTGGAATATCAGGATGAACACTGAAGCTTTCTTT.

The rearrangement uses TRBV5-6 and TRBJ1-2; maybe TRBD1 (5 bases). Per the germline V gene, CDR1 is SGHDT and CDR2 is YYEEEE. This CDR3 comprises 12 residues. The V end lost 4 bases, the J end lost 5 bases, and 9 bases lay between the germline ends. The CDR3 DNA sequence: TGTGCCAGCAGCCCCTGGGGGTATGGCTACACCTTC. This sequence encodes CASSPWGYGYTF.